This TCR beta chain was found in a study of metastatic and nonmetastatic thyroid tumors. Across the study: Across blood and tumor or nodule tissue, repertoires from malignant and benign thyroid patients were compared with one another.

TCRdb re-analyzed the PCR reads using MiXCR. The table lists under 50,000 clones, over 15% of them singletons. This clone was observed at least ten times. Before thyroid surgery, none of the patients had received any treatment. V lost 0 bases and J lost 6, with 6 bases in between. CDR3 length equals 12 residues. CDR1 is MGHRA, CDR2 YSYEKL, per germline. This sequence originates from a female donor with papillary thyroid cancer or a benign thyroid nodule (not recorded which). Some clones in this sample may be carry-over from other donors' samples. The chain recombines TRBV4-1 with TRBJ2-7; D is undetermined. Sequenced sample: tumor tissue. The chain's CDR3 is CASSQESGEQYF. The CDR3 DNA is TGCGCCAGCAGCCAAGAATCAGGCGAGCAGTACTTC.